This T cell receptor beta chain was found in a study of shared clonotypes between healthy human individuals. Across the study: The study used three CD4 naive, three CD4 memory, two CD8 naive and one CD8 memory plate per donor.

Per the germline V gene, CDR1 is SGHTA and CDR2 is FQGNSA. Trimming took off 3 bases at V and 9 bases at J, with 19 bases between the two ends. The CDR3 is 15 residues long. Naivety among CD8 cells was defined by CD45RO negativity and positive CCR7 selection, thereby excluding terminally differentiated effector memory CD45RA+ cells. An assay was performed, and its level was deep. Sequencing was performed with immunoSEQ multiplex PCR; in TCRdb, only in-frame clones are kept and a portion is missing. The table includes around 2,100,000 clones, about 95% detected once. The clonotype was recovered from a man younger than 35 in good health. V usage is TRBV7-2 and J usage is TRBJ2-3, with D unresolved. The specimen was naive CD8+ T cells sorted from blood. The CDR3 loop reads CASSLVGEIAGTQYF. In nucleotides, the CDR3 is TGTGCCAGCAGCTTGGTTGGGGAAATTGCCGGGACGCAGTATTTT.